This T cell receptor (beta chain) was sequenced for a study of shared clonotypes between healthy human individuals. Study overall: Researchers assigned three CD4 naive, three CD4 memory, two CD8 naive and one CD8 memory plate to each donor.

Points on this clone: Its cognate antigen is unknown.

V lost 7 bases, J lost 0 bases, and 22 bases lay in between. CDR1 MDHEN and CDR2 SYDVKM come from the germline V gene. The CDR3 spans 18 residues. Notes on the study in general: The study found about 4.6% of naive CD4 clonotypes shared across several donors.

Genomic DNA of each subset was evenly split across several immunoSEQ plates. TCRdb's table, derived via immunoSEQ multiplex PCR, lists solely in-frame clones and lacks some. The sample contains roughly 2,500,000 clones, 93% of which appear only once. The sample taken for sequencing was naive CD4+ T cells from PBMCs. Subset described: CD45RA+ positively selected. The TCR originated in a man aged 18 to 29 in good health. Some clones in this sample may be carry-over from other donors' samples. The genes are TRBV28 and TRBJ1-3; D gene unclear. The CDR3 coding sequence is TGTGCCAGCATCCAAAGCCCCGGGCCAGGATCCTCTGGAAACACCATATATTTT. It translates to CASIQSPGPGSSGNTIYF.